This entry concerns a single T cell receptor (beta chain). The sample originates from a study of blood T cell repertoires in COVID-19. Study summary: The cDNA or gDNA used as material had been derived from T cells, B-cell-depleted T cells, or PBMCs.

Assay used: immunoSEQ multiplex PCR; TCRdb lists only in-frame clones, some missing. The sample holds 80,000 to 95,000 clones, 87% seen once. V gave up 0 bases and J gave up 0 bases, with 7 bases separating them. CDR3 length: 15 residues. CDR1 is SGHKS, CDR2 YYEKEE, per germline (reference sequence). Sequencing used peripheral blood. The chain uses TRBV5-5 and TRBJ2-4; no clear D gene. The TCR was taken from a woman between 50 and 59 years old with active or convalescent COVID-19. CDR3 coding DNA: TGTGCCAGCAGCTTGGGTTCAGTAGCCAAAAACATTCAGTACTTC. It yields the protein CASSLGSVAKNIQYF.